Described below is a single T cell receptor (beta chain) sequence and its context. The source of the sample is a study of blood T cell repertoires in COVID-19. Study in general: Samples of COVID-19 (acute and convalescent) were obtained from the United States, Italy and Spain.

CDR3 length: 19 amino acids. J was trimmed by 2 bases and V by 0 bases; bases with no gene match: 9. Germline loops: CDR1 SGHKS, CDR2 YYEKEE (reference sequence). Authors' data handling: Cell counts per sample came from amplifying reference gene primers. The data were produced by immunoSEQ multiplex PCR, yet TCRdb's version contains in-frame clones alone and is incomplete. That table supplies the V and J calls and clone size; D and trimming were determined from the DNA. The table lists fewer than 150,000 clones, approximately 86% of them singletons. This TCR derives from a woman between 50 and 59 years old who had recovered from COVID-19. The specimen sequenced was peripheral blood. The chain joins TRBV5-5 to TRBJ2-6; 9 bases align to TRBD1. The chain's CDR3 is CASSLAGTGPGTGANVLTF. The CDR3 region has the DNA TGTGCCAGCAGCTTGGCCGGGACAGGGCCAGGAACTGGGGCCAACGTCCTGACTTTC.